These 8 T cell receptor beta chains came from one sample sequenced in a study of OX40 agonist ivuxolimab in advanced cancers. Sequenced by immunoSEQ multiplex PCR; TCRdb stores in-frame clones only, minus some. The sample consists of around 66,000 clones, more than 80% of them appearing once. The material was CD4+ or CD8+ T cells sorted from blood, obtained in a trial of the OX40 agonist ivuxolimab. These receptors came from an adult with an advanced solid tumor such as melanoma, head and neck, liver or kidney cancer.

This clone was observed a few times. The chain carries TRBV28 and TRBJ2-7, with 9 bases lining up with TRBD2. CDR3 size: 14 residues. CDR1 and CDR2 from the germline V gene are MDHEN and SYDVKM. Losses at the gene ends were 2 bases for V and 7 bases for J; bases not matched to a gene: 6. The CDR3 nucleotides read TGTGCCAGCAGTTTAGCGGGGGGGACGTGGGAGCAGTACTTC. It is translated as CASSLAGGTWEQYF.

The rearrangement joins TRBV7-9 to TRBJ2-1, with 9 bases that match TRBD2. This CDR3 comprises 17 residues. Germline V lookup: CDR1 SEHNR, CDR2 FQNEAQ (reference sequence). Unmatched junction bases numbered 15, after V lost 5 bases and J lost 7 bases. The CDR3 sequence: CASSQPYSGSLKNEQFF. The CDR3, as DNA: TGTGCCAGCAGCCAACCATATAGCGGGAGTCTAAAGAATGAGCAGTTCTTC. The full variable domain, its missing parts supplied by reference TRBV7-9 and TRBJ2-1, is DTGVSQNPRHKITKRGQNVTFRCDPISEHNRLYWYRQTLGQGPEFLTYFQNEAQLEKSRLLSDRFSAERPKGSFSTLEIQRTEQGDSAMYLCASSQPYSGSLKNEQFFGPGTRLTVL.

CDR3 protein: CASSLQGSWQPQHF. Written as DNA, the CDR3 is TGTGCCAGCAGCCTACAGGGGTCGTGGCAGCCCCAGCATTTT. The rearrangement uses TRBV2 and TRBJ1-5; 7 bases map to TRBD1. Germline V gene sequence: CDR1 SNHLY, CDR2 FYNNEI. The J segment lost 7 bases and the V segment lost 6 bases, leaving 9 bases of the junction unmatched. The CDR3 runs 14 residues.

The CDR3 loop reads CASSYSRPGQGAGYTF. The CDR3 DNA is TGTGCCAGCAGTTACTCGAGACCGGGACAGGGGGCGGGCTACACCTTC. The V call is TRBV6-5, the J call TRBJ1-2; 12 nucleotides agree with TRBD1. Germline-derived CDR1 and CDR2 are MNHEY and SVGAGI. V was clipped by 0 bases and J by 8 bases; unmatched bases: 7. CDR3 size: 16 residues.

CDR3 loop: CASSFPGQGDHNEQFF. The CDR3 nucleotides are TGTGCCAGCAGTTTCCCGGGACAGGGGGACCACAATGAGCAGTTCTTC. This sequence joins TRBV7-3 and TRBJ2-1, with 11 bases lining up with TRBD1. Germline CDR1 reads SGHTA; CDR2 reads FQGTGA. V lost 6 bases to trimming and J lost 5 bases; unmatched junction nucleotides: 9. The CDR3 is 16 amino acids.

This clone was observed a few times. The chain employs TRBV29-1 and TRBJ2-5, with 8 bases matching TRBD1. V trimming: 4 bases; J trimming: 0 bases; junction bases outside the gene matches: 4. The CDR3 has 14 amino acids. Germline assignment: CDR1 SQVTM and CDR2 ANQGSEA. The CDR3 region is CSVGTGGYQETQYF. In nucleotides, the CDR3 is TGCAGCGTTGGAACAGGGGGTTACCAAGAGACCCAGTACTTC.

The rearrangement uses TRBV28 and TRBJ2-6; D may match TRBD1 or TRBD2 (6 bases each). Between the trimmed V and J ends, which lost 2 bases and 2 bases, there was a span of 7 bases. Germline-derived CDR1 and CDR2 are MDHEN and SYDVKM. This CDR3 spans 15 amino acids. The CDR3 is CASSLGGPGANVLTF. The CDR3 DNA reads TGTGCCAGCAGTTTAGGGGGGCCTGGGGCCAACGTCCTGACTTTC.

The J gene is TRBJ2-7, the V gene TRBV5-8; D unclear. The V end was cut by 0 bases, the J end by 7 bases, with 17 bases between. The CDR3 loop spans 15 amino acids. The V gene's germline CDR1 is SGHTS and CDR2 YDEGEE. This CDR3 reads CASSLVGGNVREQYF. The DNA of the CDR3 is TGTGCCAGCAGCTTGGTGGGTGGGAATGTTCGGGAGCAGTACTTC.